These 3 T cell receptor beta chains were all obtained from the same sample, sequenced in a study of blood T cell repertoires in COVID-19. The data were produced by immunoSEQ multiplex PCR, yet TCRdb's version contains in-frame clones alone and is incomplete. The table shows 200,000 to 250,000 clones, with 65% to 85% occurring only once. The sample was PBMCs or T cells enriched from blood (not recorded which). The receptors originated from a woman in her thirties or forties who had recovered from COVID-19.

The CDR3 sequence: CASSQVQANTEAFF. As DNA, the CDR3 is TGTGCCAGCAGCCAAGTACAGGCCAACACTGAAGCTTTCTTT. The chain recombines TRBV3-1 (or the pseudogene TRBV3-2) with TRBJ1-1; tentative D call: TRBD1 (5 bases). Germline values: CDR1 LGHDT, CDR2 YNNKEL (reference sequence). This CDR3 spans 14 amino acids. Trimming stripped 1 base from V and 2 bases from J, with 8 bases between.

This clone is a singleton in its sample. V usage is TRBV5-1 and J usage is TRBJ2-2; a weak D match, TRBD1 (5 bases). The CDR3 runs 15 residues. Germline V gene sequence: CDR1 SGHRS, CDR2 YFSETQ. Trimming removed 6 bases at V and 1 base at J, with 13 bases between. The CDR3 DNA is TGCGCCAGCAAAAGGGAAACAGGGAACACCGGGGAGCTGTTTTTT. Translating gives CASKRETGNTGELFF.

This clone is a singleton in its sample. The V gene is TRBV11-2, the J gene TRBJ2-1, with D perhaps TRBD2 (6 bases). The CDR3 extends over 14 amino acids. The V gene lost 2 bases and the J gene lost 10 bases, with 15 bases spanning the gap. Germline CDR1 reads SGHAT; CDR2 reads FQNNGV. The DNA for the CDR3 is TGTGCCAGCAGCTTACCCCTCCTAGCGAAGGAGCAGTTCTTC. It is translated as CASSLPLLAKEQFF. The complete variable domain, with remaining parts taken from reference TRBV11-2 and TRBJ2-1, reads EAGVAQSPRYKIIEKRQSVAFWCNPISGHATLYWYQQILGQGPKLLIQFQNNGVVDDSQLPKDRFSAERLKGVDSTLKIQPAKLEDSAVYLCASSLPLLAKEQFFGPGTRLTVL.